This T cell receptor (beta chain) appears in the sequencing data of a study of post-analysis software for immune sequencing data. Prepared TCR beta cDNA libraries contained unique molecular identifiers. TCRdb re-called the PCR reads through MiXCR, storing one row per CDR3 protein. Of about 190,000 distinct CDR3 sequences listed, 29% are singletons. On this clonotype: Its antigen is not identified. The junction does not match germline at one end; this may be a read error.

This CDR3 has 17 residues. Germline V lookup: CDR1 SGDLS, CDR2 YYNGEE. Study-wide findings and caveats: Controls had lower frequencies than patients of roughly five TRBV segments, which included TRBV5-6, TRBV5-1 and TRBV20-1.

Sequenced: blood. V usage is TRBV9 and J usage is TRBJ2-1; 8 nucleotides match TRBD2. The clonotype was recovered from a girl aged 2-17 years with multiple sclerosis. CDR3 in amino acids: CAGSVDPTSGPQREQFF. The CDR3 region has the DNA TGTGCCGGCAGCGTAGACCCTACTAGCGGTCCCCAGAGAGAGCAGTTCTTC.